Listed below are T cell receptor beta chains from one sample, sequenced in a study of vaccination and CD4 T cells after COVID-19. TCRdb itself ran the PCR reads through MiXCR, one entry per CDR3 protein. This table has almost 20,000 distinct CDR3 sequences, over 40% appearing once. Their specific antigens are unknown. Sequencing was performed on CD4+ T cells from blood, cultured in vitro. Receptors originate from a human donor who had recovered from COVID-19. The CDR3 runs from the conserved cysteine through the conserved F or W. The D gene is left open where the match is weak. Rows give clone size only sometimes, using once, few, many, or a class for an expanded clone.

j_call: TRBJ1-5
d_call: .
v_call: TRBV27
clone_size: .
cdr3_aa: CASSLSGHRNQPQHF
cdr3_nt: TGTGCCAGCAGTTTATCGGGACACAGAAATCAGCCCCAGCATTTT

j_call: TRBJ1-3
d_call: .
v_call: TRBV6-1
clone_size: .
cdr3_aa: CASRQGFGNTIYF
cdr3_nt: TGTGCCAGCAGGCAGGGATTTGGAAACACCATATATTTT

j_call: TRBJ2-5
d_call: .
v_call: TRBV6-2/TRBV6-3
clone_size: .
cdr3_aa: CASTHRETQYF
cdr3_nt: TGTGCCAGCACTCACCGGGAGACCCAGTACTTC

j_call: TRBJ2-5
d_call: .
v_call: TRBV5-1
clone_size: few
cdr3_aa: CASSPGAEETQYF
cdr3_nt: TGCGCCAGCAGCCCGGGGGCGGAAGAGACCCAGTACTTC

j_call: TRBJ2-1
d_call: TRBD1
v_call: TRBV6-5
clone_size: .
cdr3_aa: CASSFETGVLYNEQFF
cdr3_nt: TGTGCCAGCAGTTTTGAAACAGGGGTCCTCTACAATGAGCAGTTCTTC

j_call: TRBJ1-5
d_call: .
v_call: TRBV6-5
clone_size: .
cdr3_aa: CASSSARGVQPQHF
cdr3_nt: TGTGCCAGCAGTTCCGCCAGGGGTGTTCAGCCCCAGCATTTT

j_call: TRBJ2-4
d_call: TRBD2
v_call: TRBV5-4
clone_size: .
cdr3_aa: CASSLTSGGRGNIQYF
cdr3_nt: TGTGCCAGCAGCTTGACTAGCGGGGGGCGGGGAAACATTCAGTACTTC

j_call: TRBJ1-5
d_call: .
v_call: TRBV4-2
clone_size: .
cdr3_aa: CASSQSGLDQPQHF
cdr3_nt: TGTGCCAGCAGCCAATCAGGGTTAGATCAGCCCCAGCATTTT

j_call: TRBJ2-2
d_call: .
v_call: TRBV6-5
clone_size: .
cdr3_aa: CASSYSTTRGELFF
cdr3_nt: TGTGCCAGCAGTTACTCGACGACCCGCGGGGAGCTGTTTTTT

j_call: TRBJ2-5
d_call: .
v_call: TRBV2
clone_size: few
cdr3_aa: CASFGGMKETQYF
cdr3_nt: TGTGCCAGCTTTGGGGGAATGAAAGAGACCCAGTACTTC

j_call: TRBJ2-3
d_call: .
v_call: TRBV7-6
clone_size: .
cdr3_aa: CASSQILGTDTQYF
cdr3_nt: TGTGCCAGCAGCCAAATACTAGGCACAGATACGCAGTATTTT

j_call: TRBJ2-7
d_call: TRBD1
v_call: TRBV7-9
clone_size: .
cdr3_aa: CASSSSGTGGYEQYF
cdr3_nt: TGTGCCAGCAGCTCCTCCGGGACAGGGGGCTACGAGCAGTACTTC

j_call: TRBJ2-4
d_call: .
v_call: TRBV6-1
clone_size: .
cdr3_aa: CASSGLGGLAKNIQYF
cdr3_nt: TGTGCCAGCAGTGGACTAGGGGGATTAGCCAAAAACATTCAGTACTTC

j_call: TRBJ2-3
d_call: .
v_call: TRBV7-9
clone_size: .
cdr3_aa: CASSLGAPAADTQYF
cdr3_nt: TGTGCCAGCAGCTTAGGGGCCCCCGCCGCAGATACGCAGTATTTT

j_call: TRBJ1-2
d_call: .
v_call: TRBV7-2
clone_size: .
cdr3_aa: CASSSRGFGYTF
cdr3_nt: TGTGCCAGCAGCAGCAGGGGTTTTGGCTACACCTTC

j_call: TRBJ2-3
d_call: .
v_call: TRBV2
clone_size: few
cdr3_aa: CASSEGAAWDTQYF
cdr3_nt: TGTGCCAGCAGTGAAGGGGCTGCGTGGGATACGCAGTATTTT

j_call: TRBJ2-3
d_call: .
v_call: TRBV20-1
clone_size: few
cdr3_aa: CSARDPRASADTQYF
cdr3_nt: TGCAGTGCTAGAGATCCCAGGGCATCCGCAGATACGCAGTATTTT

j_call: TRBJ1-2
d_call: TRBD1
v_call: TRBV2
clone_size: .
cdr3_aa: CASSVRTGGGGYTF
cdr3_nt: TGTGCCAGCAGTGTGAGGACAGGGGGCGGTGGCTACACCTTC

j_call: TRBJ2-2
d_call: .
v_call: TRBV20-1
clone_size: few
cdr3_aa: CSATDGGRFSGELFF
cdr3_nt: TGCAGTGCTACGGACGGCGGGCGTTTTAGCGGGGAGCTGTTTTTT

j_call: TRBJ2-7
d_call: TRBD1
v_call: TRBV5-1
clone_size: .
cdr3_aa: CASSLPRTGAAYEQYF
cdr3_nt: TGCGCCAGCAGCTTGCCCAGGACAGGGGCCGCCTACGAGCAGTACTTC

j_call: TRBJ2-3
d_call: .
v_call: TRBV7-2
clone_size: few
cdr3_aa: CASSPNLVSTDTQYF
cdr3_nt: TGTGCCAGCAGCCCCAACCTCGTGAGCACAGATACGCAGTATTTT

j_call: TRBJ1-1
d_call: .
v_call: TRBV6-2/TRBV6-3
clone_size: .
cdr3_aa: CASSLGTEAFF
cdr3_nt: TGTGCCAGCAGTTTAGGCACTGAAGCTTTCTTT

j_call: TRBJ1-2
d_call: TRBD1
v_call: TRBV5-8
clone_size: .
cdr3_aa: CASSLPRQGFSNYGYTF
cdr3_nt: TGTGCCAGCAGCTTGCCGAGACAGGGATTCTCTAACTATGGCTACACCTTC

j_call: TRBJ2-7
d_call: .
v_call: TRBV19
clone_size: .
cdr3_aa: CASSRREWYEQYF
cdr3_nt: TGTGCCAGTAGTCGACGGGAGTGGTACGAGCAGTACTTC

j_call: TRBJ1-2
d_call: .
v_call: TRBV9
clone_size: .
cdr3_aa: CASSVAPGQVRDYGYTF
cdr3_nt: TGTGCCAGCAGCGTAGCTCCGGGGCAAGTGAGGGACTATGGCTACACCTTC

j_call: TRBJ1-2
d_call: .
v_call: TRBV20-1
clone_size: .
cdr3_aa: CSARVKARTSYQGYTF
cdr3_nt: TGCAGTGCTAGAGTAAAGGCCAGGACCTCATATCAGGGCTACACCTTC

j_call: TRBJ2-2
d_call: .
v_call: TRBV2
clone_size: once
cdr3_aa: CASMTHRDTGELFF
cdr3_nt: TGTGCCAGCATGACCCATCGGGACACCGGGGAGCTGTTTTTT

j_call: TRBJ1-1
d_call: TRBD1
v_call: TRBV11-2
clone_size: .
cdr3_aa: CASSLGPGTVEAFF
cdr3_nt: TGTGCCAGCAGCTTAGGTCCCGGGACAGTTGAAGCTTTCTTT

j_call: TRBJ2-2
d_call: .
v_call: TRBV19
clone_size: .
cdr3_aa: CASSKEGGELFF
cdr3_nt: TGTGCCAGTAGCAAGGAGGGCGGGGAGCTGTTTTTT

j_call: TRBJ2-7
d_call: .
v_call: TRBV6-5
clone_size: .
cdr3_aa: CASSYSKGLAHYEQYF
cdr3_nt: TGTGCCAGCAGTTACTCGAAGGGGCTAGCTCACTACGAGCAGTACTTC

j_call: TRBJ1-6
d_call: .
v_call: TRBV6-1
clone_size: .
cdr3_aa: CASSRTTGHNSPLHF
cdr3_nt: TGTGCCAGCAGCAGAACGACAGGCCATAATTCACCCCTCCACTTT

j_call: TRBJ2-2
d_call: .
v_call: TRBV23-1
clone_size: .
cdr3_aa: CASSQSGADKAGELFF
cdr3_nt: TGCGCCAGCAGTCAATCGGGTGCAGATAAGGCCGGGGAGCTGTTTTTT

j_call: TRBJ2-1
d_call: .
v_call: TRBV6-2/TRBV6-3
clone_size: .
cdr3_aa: CASSYKLGNEQFF
cdr3_nt: TGTGCCAGCAGTTACAAGTTAGGAAATGAGCAGTTCTTC

j_call: TRBJ1-2
d_call: .
v_call: TRBV30
clone_size: .
cdr3_aa: CALDLGGYGYTF
cdr3_nt: TGTGCCTTGGACTTAGGGGGCTATGGCTACACCTTC

j_call: TRBJ1-1
d_call: .
v_call: TRBV6-5
clone_size: few
cdr3_aa: CASSYAERGNTEAFF
cdr3_nt: TGTGCCAGCAGTTACGCAGAACGGGGGAACACTGAAGCTTTCTTT

j_call: TRBJ2-3
d_call: .
v_call: TRBV5-4
clone_size: .
cdr3_aa: CASFLGPSTDTQYF
cdr3_nt: TGTGCCAGCTTCCTGGGGCCCAGCACAGATACGCAGTATTTT

j_call: TRBJ2-7
d_call: .
v_call: TRBV6-5
clone_size: .
cdr3_aa: CASSYEPSYEQYF
cdr3_nt: TGTGCCAGCAGTTACGAGCCTTCCTACGAGCAGTACTTC

j_call: TRBJ1-1
d_call: .
v_call: TRBV20-1
clone_size: .
cdr3_aa: CSAIGQPNTEAFF
cdr3_nt: TGCAGTGCTATTGGACAGCCGAACACTGAAGCTTTCTTT

j_call: TRBJ1-6
d_call: TRBD1
v_call: TRBV15
clone_size: .
cdr3_aa: CATSRVSYLGQGVGSPLRF
cdr3_nt: TGTGCCACCAGCAGAGTCTCGTATTTGGGACAGGGAGTAGGTTCACCCCTCCGCTTT

j_call: TRBJ1-2
d_call: TRBD1
v_call: TRBV28
clone_size: .
cdr3_aa: CASSPPGTAIYGYTF
cdr3_nt: TGTGCCAGCAGTCCGCCTGGGACAGCGATCTATGGCTACACCTTC

j_call: TRBJ2-2
d_call: TRBD2
v_call: TRBV20-1
clone_size: .
cdr3_aa: CSARLSGRHTGELFF
cdr3_nt: TGCAGTGCTAGACTTAGCGGGAGACACACCGGGGAGCTGTTTTTT

j_call: TRBJ2-7
d_call: TRBD1
v_call: TRBV7-2
clone_size: few
cdr3_aa: CASSFDRASYEQYF
cdr3_nt: TGTGCCAGCAGCTTCGACAGGGCCTCCTACGAGCAGTACTTC

j_call: TRBJ1-5
d_call: TRBD1
v_call: TRBV6-1
clone_size: few
cdr3_aa: CASSDTGGEDQPQHF
cdr3_nt: TGTGCCAGCAGCGACACAGGGGGCGAGGATCAGCCCCAGCATTTT

j_call: TRBJ1-3
d_call: .
v_call: TRBV7-9
clone_size: .
cdr3_aa: CASSLMHASGNTIYF
cdr3_nt: TGTGCCAGCAGCTTAATGCATGCTTCCGGAAACACCATATATTTT

j_call: TRBJ2-1
d_call: TRBD2
v_call: TRBV10-1
clone_size: .
cdr3_aa: CASSDPRGLAVGSYNEQFF
cdr3_nt: TGCGCCAGCAGTGACCCCCGCGGACTAGCGGTCGGGTCCTACAATGAGCAGTTCTTC

j_call: TRBJ2-1
d_call: TRBD1
v_call: TRBV18
clone_size: .
cdr3_aa: CASSPQGGSRDEQFF
cdr3_nt: TGTGCCAGCTCACCACAAGGGGGCTCGAGGGATGAGCAGTTCTTC

j_call: TRBJ1-6
d_call: .
v_call: TRBV20-1
clone_size: .
cdr3_aa: CSAFFRDTHNSPLHF
cdr3_nt: TGCAGTGCTTTTTTTAGGGACACTCATAATTCACCCCTCCACTTT

j_call: TRBJ1-2
d_call: TRBD1
v_call: TRBV18
clone_size: .
cdr3_aa: CASSPEQGVWHGYTF
cdr3_nt: TGTGCCAGCTCCCCAGAACAGGGGGTCTGGCATGGCTACACCTTC

j_call: TRBJ1-1
d_call: .
v_call: TRBV11-3
clone_size: .
cdr3_aa: CASSNRAGWTEAFF
cdr3_nt: TGTGCCAGCAGCAACCGCGCGGGGTGGACTGAAGCTTTCTTT

j_call: TRBJ2-2
d_call: .
v_call: TRBV19
clone_size: .
cdr3_aa: CASSIGPNTGELFF
cdr3_nt: TGTGCCAGTAGTATTGGCCCGAACACCGGGGAGCTGTTTTTT

j_call: TRBJ2-5
d_call: TRBD2
v_call: TRBV20-1
clone_size: .
cdr3_aa: CSAPYGGSQETQYF
cdr3_nt: TGCAGTGCGCCCTATGGCGGGAGCCAAGAGACCCAGTACTTC

j_call: TRBJ1-5
d_call: .
v_call: TRBV20-1
clone_size: .
cdr3_aa: CSAKRGWDVNQPQHF
cdr3_nt: TGCAGTGCCAAACGGGGCTGGGACGTGAATCAGCCCCAGCATTTT

j_call: TRBJ1-1
d_call: .
v_call: TRBV10-3
clone_size: few
cdr3_aa: CAISLQDRGTEAFF
cdr3_nt: TGTGCCATCAGTCTCCAAGACCGTGGGACTGAAGCTTTCTTT